This T cell receptor (beta chain) was found in a study of cytomegalovirus exposure and HLA in healthy donors. This CDR3 has 15 residues. Trimming cost V 3 bases and J 1 base, with 12 bases left between them. Germline V gene sequence: CDR1 KGHSH, CDR2 LQKENI. Using immunoSEQ multiplex PCR, the repertoire was profiled, and TCRdb retains in-frame clones only, with some absent. The table includes around 180,000 clones, roughly 83% detected once. Sequencing used PBMCs. The clonotype comes from a woman under 30 in good health and CMV-seronegative. The V and J genes are TRBV18 and TRBJ1-1; unclear D gene. The CDR3 loop reads CASSPLVEQNTEAFF. The CDR3, as DNA: TGTGCCAGCTCACCGCTTGTCGAACAGAACACTGAAGCTTTCTTT.